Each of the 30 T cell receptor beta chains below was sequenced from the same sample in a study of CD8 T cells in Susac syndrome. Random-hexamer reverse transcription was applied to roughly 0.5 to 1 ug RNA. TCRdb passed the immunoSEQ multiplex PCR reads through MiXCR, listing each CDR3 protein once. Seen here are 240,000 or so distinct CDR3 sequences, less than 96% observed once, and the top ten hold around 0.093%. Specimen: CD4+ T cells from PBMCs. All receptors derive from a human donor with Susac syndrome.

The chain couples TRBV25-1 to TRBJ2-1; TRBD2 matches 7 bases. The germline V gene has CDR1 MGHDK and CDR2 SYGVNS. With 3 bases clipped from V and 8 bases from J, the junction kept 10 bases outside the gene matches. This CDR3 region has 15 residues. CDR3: CASSEGLRSGDEQFF. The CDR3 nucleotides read TGTGCCAGCAGTGAGGGACTAAGGTCCGGGGATGAGCAGTTCTTC.

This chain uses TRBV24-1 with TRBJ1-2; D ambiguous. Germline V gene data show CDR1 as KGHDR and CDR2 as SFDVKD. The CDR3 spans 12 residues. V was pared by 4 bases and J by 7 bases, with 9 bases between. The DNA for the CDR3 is TGTGCCACCAGTGAGCTCGAAGGTGGCTACACCTTC. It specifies CATSELEGGYTF.

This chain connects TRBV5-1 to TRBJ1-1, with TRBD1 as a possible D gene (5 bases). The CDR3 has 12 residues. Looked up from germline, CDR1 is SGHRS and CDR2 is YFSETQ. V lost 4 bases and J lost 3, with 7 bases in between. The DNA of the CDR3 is TGCGCCAGCAGCCGGGACGACACTGAAGCTTTCTTT. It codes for CASSRDDTEAFF.

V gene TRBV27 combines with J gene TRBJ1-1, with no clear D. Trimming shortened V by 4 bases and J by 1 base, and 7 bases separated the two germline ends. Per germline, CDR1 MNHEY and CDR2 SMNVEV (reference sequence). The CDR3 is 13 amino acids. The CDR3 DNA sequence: TGTGCCAGCAGTTCCCAGCCGAACACTGAAGCTTTCTTT. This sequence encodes CASSSQPNTEAFF.

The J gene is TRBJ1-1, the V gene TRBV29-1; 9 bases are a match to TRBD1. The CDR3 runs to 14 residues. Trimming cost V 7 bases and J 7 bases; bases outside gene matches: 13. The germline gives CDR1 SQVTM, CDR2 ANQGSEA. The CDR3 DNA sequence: TGCAGCGCGCTCCACAGGGGGCGCCGGGGTGAAGCTTTCTTT. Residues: CSALHRGRRGEAFF.

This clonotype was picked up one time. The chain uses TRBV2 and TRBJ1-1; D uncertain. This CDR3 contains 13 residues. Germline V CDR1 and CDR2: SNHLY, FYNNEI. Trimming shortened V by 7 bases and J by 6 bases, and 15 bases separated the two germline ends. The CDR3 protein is CASNTPGGAEAFF. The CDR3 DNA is TGTGCCAGCAATACACCGGGTGGGGCTGAAGCTTTCTTT.

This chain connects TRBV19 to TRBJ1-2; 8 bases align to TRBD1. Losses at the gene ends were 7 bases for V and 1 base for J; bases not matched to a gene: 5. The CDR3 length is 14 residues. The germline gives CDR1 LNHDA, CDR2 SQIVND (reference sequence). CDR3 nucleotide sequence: TGTGCCAGTACCCCGGACAGGGATAACTATGGCTACACCTTC. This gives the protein CASTPDRDNYGYTF.

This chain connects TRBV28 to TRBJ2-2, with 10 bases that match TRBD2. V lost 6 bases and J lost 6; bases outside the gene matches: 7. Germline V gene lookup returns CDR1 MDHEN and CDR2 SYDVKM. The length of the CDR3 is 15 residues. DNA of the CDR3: TGTGCCAGCAGCCCAAGCGGGAGGGCCCCCGGGGAGCTGTTTTTT. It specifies CASSPSGRAPGELFF.

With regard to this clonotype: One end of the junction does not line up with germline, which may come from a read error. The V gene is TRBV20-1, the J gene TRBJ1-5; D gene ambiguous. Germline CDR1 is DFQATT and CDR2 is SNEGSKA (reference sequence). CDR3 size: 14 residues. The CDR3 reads CSARGRYSNQPQHF. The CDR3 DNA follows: TGCAGTGCCAGAGGGCGGTATAGCAATCAGCCCCAGCATTTT.

The CDR3 sequence: CASSPPGLAGGNTQYF. For the CDR3, the DNA is TGTGCCAGCAGCCCCCCTGGACTAGCGGGAGGCAATACGCAGTATTTT. The rearrangement links TRBV3-1 to TRBJ2-3, with 14 bases that match TRBD2. The junction had 7 bases not matched to a gene; V was cut back by 4 bases and J by 7 bases. The CDR3 covers 16 residues. From germline, CDR1 is LGHDT and CDR2 YNNKEL (reference sequence).

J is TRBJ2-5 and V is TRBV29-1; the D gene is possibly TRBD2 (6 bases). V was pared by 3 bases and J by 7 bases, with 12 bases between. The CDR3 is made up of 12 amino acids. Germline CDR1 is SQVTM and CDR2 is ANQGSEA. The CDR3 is CSVDLEGGTQYF. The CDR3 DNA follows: TGCAGCGTTGACCTGGAGGGAGGGACCCAGTACTTC.

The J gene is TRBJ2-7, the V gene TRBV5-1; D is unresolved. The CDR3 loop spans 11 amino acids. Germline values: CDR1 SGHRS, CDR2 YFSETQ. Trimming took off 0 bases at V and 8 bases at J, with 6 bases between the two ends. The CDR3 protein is CASSLEGQQYF. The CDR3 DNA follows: TGCGCCAGCAGCTTGGAAGGGCAGCAGTACTTC. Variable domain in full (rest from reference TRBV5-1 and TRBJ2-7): KAGVTQTPRYLIKTRGQQVTLSCSPISGHRSVSWYQQTPGQGLQFLFEYFSETQRNKGNFPGRFSGRQFSNSRSEMNVSTLELGDSALYLCASSLEGQQYFGPGTRLTVT.

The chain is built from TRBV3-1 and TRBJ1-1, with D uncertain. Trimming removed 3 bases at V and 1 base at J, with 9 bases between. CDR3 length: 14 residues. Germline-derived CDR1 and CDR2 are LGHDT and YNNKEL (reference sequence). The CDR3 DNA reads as TGTGCCAGCAGCCAGGAAGACAAGAACACTGAAGCTTTCTTT. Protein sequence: CASSQEDKNTEAFF.

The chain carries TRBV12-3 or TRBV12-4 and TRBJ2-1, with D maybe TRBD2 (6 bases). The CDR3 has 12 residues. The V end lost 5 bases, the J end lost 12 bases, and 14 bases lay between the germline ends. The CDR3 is CASSTNLGGQFF. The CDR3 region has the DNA TGTGCCAGCAGTACAAATTTGGGGGGGCAGTTCTTC.

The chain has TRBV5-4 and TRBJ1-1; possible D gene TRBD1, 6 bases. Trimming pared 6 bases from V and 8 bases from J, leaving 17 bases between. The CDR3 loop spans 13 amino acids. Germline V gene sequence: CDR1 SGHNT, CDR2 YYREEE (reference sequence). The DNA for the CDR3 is TGTGCCAGCACCGACCAGGGGCGCGTCGAAGCTTTCTTT. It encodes CASTDQGRVEAFF.

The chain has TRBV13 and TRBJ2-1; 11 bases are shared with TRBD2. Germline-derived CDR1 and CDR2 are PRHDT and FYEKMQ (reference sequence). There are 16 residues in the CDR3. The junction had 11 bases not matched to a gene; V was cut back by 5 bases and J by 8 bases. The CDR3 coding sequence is TGTGCCAGCAGCCGGAGCGGACTAGCGGGTGCCTATGAGCAGTTCTTC. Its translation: CASSRSGLAGAYEQFF.

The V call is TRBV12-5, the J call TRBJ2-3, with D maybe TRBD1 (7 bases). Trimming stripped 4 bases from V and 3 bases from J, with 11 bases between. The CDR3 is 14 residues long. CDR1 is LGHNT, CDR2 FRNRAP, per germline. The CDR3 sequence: CASGSRDSTDTQYF. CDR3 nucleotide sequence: TGTGCTAGTGGTTCGCGGGACAGTACAGATACGCAGTATTTT.

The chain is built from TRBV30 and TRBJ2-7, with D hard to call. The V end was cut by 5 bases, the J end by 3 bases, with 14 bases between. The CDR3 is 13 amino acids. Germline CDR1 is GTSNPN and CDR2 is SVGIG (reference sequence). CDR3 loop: CAWEDRWVYEQYF. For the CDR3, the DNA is TGTGCCTGGGAGGACCGGTGGGTCTACGAGCAGTACTTC.

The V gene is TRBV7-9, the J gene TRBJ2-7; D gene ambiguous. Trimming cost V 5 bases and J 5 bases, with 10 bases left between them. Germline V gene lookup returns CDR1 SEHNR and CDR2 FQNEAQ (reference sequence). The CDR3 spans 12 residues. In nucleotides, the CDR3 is TGTGCCAGCAGCCCCCTCCGGGACGAGCAGTACTTC. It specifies CASSPLRDEQYF.

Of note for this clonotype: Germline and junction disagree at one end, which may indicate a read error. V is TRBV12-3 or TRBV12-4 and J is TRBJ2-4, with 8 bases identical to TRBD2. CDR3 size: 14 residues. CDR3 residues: CVSRLAGSKNIQYF. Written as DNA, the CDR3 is TGTGTCAGCAGGTTAGCGGGAAGCAAAAACATTCAGTACTTC.

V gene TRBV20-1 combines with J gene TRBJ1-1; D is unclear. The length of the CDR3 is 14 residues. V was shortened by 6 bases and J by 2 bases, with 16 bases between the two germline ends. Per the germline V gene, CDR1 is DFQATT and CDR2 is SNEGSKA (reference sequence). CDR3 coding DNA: TGCAGTGCGCAGGACGGGCCTTTTAACACTGAAGCTTTCTTT. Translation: CSAQDGPFNTEAFF.

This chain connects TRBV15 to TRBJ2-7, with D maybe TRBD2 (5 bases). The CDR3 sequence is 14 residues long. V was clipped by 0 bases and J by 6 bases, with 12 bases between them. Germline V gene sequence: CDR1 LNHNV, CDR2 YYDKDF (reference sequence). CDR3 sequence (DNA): TGTGCCACCAGCAGAGACGAGGGTGAGAGCGAGCAGTACTTC. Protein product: CATSRDEGESEQYF.

The CDR3 DNA reads TGTGCCACCAGTGATTTAGCGGGAGAAGAGACCCAGTACTTC. Protein sequence: CATSDLAGEETQYF. The J gene is TRBJ2-5, the V gene TRBV24-1, with 8 bases identical to TRBD2. The CDR3 covers 14 residues. Germline values: CDR1 KGHDR, CDR2 SFDVKD. J lost 3 bases, V lost 1 base, and 0 bases had no gene match.

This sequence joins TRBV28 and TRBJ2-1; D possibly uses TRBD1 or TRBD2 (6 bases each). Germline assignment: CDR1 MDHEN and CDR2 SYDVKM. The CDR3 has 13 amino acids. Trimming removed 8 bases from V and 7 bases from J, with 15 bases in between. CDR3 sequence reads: CASHGRDTNEQFF. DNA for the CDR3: TGTGCCAGCCACGGGCGGGACACTAATGAGCAGTTCTTC.

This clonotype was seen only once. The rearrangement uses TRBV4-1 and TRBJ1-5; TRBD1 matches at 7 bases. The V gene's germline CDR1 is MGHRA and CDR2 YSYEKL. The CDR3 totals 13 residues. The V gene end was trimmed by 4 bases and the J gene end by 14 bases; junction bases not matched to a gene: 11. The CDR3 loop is CASSPKGGRVKHF. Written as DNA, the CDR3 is TGCGCCAGCAGCCCTAAAGGGGGCAGGGTAAAGCATTTT.

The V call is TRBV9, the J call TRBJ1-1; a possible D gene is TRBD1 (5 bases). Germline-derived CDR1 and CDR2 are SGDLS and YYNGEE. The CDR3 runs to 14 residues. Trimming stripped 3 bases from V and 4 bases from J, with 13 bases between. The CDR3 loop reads CASSGIDSSTEAFF. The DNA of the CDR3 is TGTGCCAGCAGCGGCATCGACAGTTCCACTGAAGCTTTCTTT.

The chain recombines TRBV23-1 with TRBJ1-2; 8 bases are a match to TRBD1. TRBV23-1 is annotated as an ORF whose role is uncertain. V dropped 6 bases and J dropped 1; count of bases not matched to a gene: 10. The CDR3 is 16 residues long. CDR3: CASSLPRGPVNYGYTF. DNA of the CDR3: TGCGCCAGCAGCCTACCCAGGGGGCCGGTTAACTATGGCTACACCTTC.

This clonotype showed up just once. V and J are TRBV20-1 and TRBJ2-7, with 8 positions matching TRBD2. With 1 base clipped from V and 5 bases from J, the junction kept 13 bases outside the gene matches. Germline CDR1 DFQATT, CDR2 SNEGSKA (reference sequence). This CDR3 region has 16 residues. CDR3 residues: CSARGASQRENNEQYF. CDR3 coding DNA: TGCAGTGCTAGAGGTGCGTCGCAGCGGGAGAACAACGAGCAGTACTTC.

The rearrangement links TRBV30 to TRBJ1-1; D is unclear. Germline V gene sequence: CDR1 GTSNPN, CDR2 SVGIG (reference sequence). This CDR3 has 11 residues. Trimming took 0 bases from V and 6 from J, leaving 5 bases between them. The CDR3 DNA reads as TGTGCCTGGAGTGTGAGGGCTGAAGCTTTCTTT. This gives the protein CAWSVRAEAFF.

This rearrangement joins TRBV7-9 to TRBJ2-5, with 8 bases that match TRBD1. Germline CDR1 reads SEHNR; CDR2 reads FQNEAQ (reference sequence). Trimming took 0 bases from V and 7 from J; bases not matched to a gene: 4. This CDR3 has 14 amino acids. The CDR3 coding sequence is TGTGCCAGCAGCTTAGCTAACGGACAGGGGACCCAGTACTTC. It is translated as CASSLANGQGTQYF.